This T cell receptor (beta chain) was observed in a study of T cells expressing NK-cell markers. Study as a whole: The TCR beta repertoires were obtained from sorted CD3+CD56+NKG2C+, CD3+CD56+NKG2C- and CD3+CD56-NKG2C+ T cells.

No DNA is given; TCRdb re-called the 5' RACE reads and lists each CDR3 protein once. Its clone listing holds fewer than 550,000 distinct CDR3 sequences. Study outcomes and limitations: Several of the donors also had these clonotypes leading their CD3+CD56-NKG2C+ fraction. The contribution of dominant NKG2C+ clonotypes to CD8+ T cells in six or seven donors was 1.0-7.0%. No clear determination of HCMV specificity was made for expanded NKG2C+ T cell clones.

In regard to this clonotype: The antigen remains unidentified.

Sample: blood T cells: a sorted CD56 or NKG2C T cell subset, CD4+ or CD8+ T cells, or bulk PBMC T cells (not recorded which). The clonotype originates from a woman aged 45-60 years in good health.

The CDR3 sequence is CASSTTHRGFLTGELFF. V is TRBV21-1 and J is TRBJ2-2; the TCRdb D gene call, TRBD1, has no DNA to confirm it. TRBV21-1 is a pseudogene segment. This CDR3 region has 17 residues.